Each of the 15 T cell receptor beta chains below was sequenced from the same sample in a study of CD8+ T cells in alopecia areata. Reverse transcription of extracted RNA yielded cDNA, which provided the sequencing template. The table came from immunoSEQ multiplex PCR; TCRdb's copy has only in-frame clones and leaves some out. Of 150,000 to 200,000 clones in the sample, roughly 66% were seen once. The source was CD8+ T cells sorted from blood, collected at week 0. The origin of the receptors is a human donor with alopecia areata.

V is TRBV5-6 and J is TRBJ2-5; TRBD2 matches 9 bases. The germline V gene encodes CDR1 SGHDT and CDR2 YYEEEE. With V trimmed by 3 bases and J by 5 bases, 8 bases remained unmatched. The CDR3 contains 15 residues. CDR3 sequence (DNA): TGTGCCAGCAGCTGGCGGGCGGGGGGGCGTGAGACCCAGTACTTC. Its protein product is CASSWRAGGRETQYF.

The genes are TRBV5-6 and TRBJ2-5; D may match TRBD1 or TRBD2 (6 bases each). The germline V and J ends were trimmed by 4 bases and 5 bases, with 21 bases remaining between them. This CDR3 has 16 amino acids. Per germline, CDR1 SGHDT and CDR2 YYEEEE. The CDR3 here is CASSGGVRGEWETQYF. The CDR3 nucleotides are TGTGCCAGCAGCGGAGGGGTCAGGGGAGAGTGGGAGACCCAGTACTTC.

The genes are TRBV30 and TRBJ1-1, with unresolved D. The V end lost 3 bases, the J end lost 4 bases, and 9 bases lay between the germline ends. Germline V gene sequence: CDR1 GTSNPN, CDR2 SVGIG (reference sequence). The CDR3 runs to 12 residues. In DNA form, the CDR3 reads TGTGCCTGGAGCCCCCCCGTCACTGAAGCTTTCTTT. This encodes CAWSPPVTEAFF.

The J gene is TRBJ2-4, the V gene TRBV2; D unresolved. The CDR3 covers 16 residues. Trimming cost V 5 bases and J 0 bases, with 14 bases left between them. Per germline, CDR1 SNHLY and CDR2 FYNNEI. CDR3 in amino acids: CASSYDTTLAKNIQYF. The CDR3, as DNA: TGTGCCAGCAGTTATGACACCACCCTAGCCAAAAACATTCAGTACTTC.

The gene calls are TRBV29-1 and TRBJ1-5; D is undetermined. Germline V gene data show CDR1 as SQVTM and CDR2 as ANQGSEA. The CDR3 runs to 16 residues. V lost 2 bases to trimming and J lost 5 bases, with 19 bases between them. CDR3 amino acids: CSVELERDLGDQPQHF. The CDR3 nucleotides are TGCAGCGTTGAATTAGAACGGGATCTTGGGGATCAGCCCCAGCATTTT.

This rearrangement joins TRBV7-8 to TRBJ2-7; D is perhaps TRBD1 (5 bases). Germline values: CDR1 SGHVS, CDR2 FQNEAQ. The CDR3 runs to 12 residues. V was pared by 1 base and J by 9 bases, with 10 bases between. The CDR3 DNA reads as TGTGCCAGCAGCTTAGAGGGGCGCGGGCAGTACTTC. Translation: CASSLEGRGQYF. Full variable domain (rest looked up from reference TRBV7-8 and TRBJ2-7): GAGVSQSPRYKVAKRGQDVALRCDPISGHVSLFWYQQALGQGPEFLTYFQNEAQLDKSGLPSDRFFAERPEGSVSTLKIQRTQQEDSAVYLCASSLEGRGQYFGPGTRLTVT.

The V and J genes are TRBV4-1 and TRBJ2-7; tentatively, D is TRBD1 or TRBD2 (7 bases each). This CDR3 has 15 amino acids. V lost 0 bases and J 2 bases, leaving 11 bases between the germline ends. Germline lookup yields CDR1 MGHRA and CDR2 YSYEKL. Written as DNA, the CDR3 is TGCGCCAGCAGCCAAGACAGGGGGGGAGCCTACGAGCAGTACTTC. Translated: CASSQDRGGAYEQYF.

This chain links TRBV5-6 with TRBJ1-5, with TRBD1 identical over 10 bases. Germline-derived CDR1 and CDR2 are SGHDT and YYEEEE. Trimming cost V 4 bases and J 4 bases; bases outside gene matches: 8. The CDR3 contains 16 residues. CDR3 amino acids: CASSPGQGVWNQPQHF. The CDR3 nucleotides read TGTGCCAGCAGCCCAGGACAGGGGGTATGGAATCAGCCCCAGCATTTT.

The rearrangement uses TRBV4-1 and TRBJ2-3; no clear D gene. V was pared by 0 bases and J by 0 bases, with 10 bases between. The CDR3 is 16 residues long. Germline values: CDR1 MGHRA, CDR2 YSYEKL. CDR3 in amino acids: CASSQDENLSTDTQYF. The CDR3, as DNA: TGCGCCAGCAGCCAAGATGAAAACTTAAGCACAGATACGCAGTATTTT.

Here the CDR3 DNA reads TGTGCCAGCAGTGAGTACAGGGTCACTGAAGCTTTCTTT. The encoded protein is CASSEYRVTEAFF. V usage is TRBV25-1 and J usage is TRBJ1-1; D is possibly TRBD1 (6 bases). Between the trimmed V and J ends, which lost 3 bases and 4 bases, there was a span of 9 bases. The CDR3 is made up of 13 amino acids. Germline V lookup: CDR1 MGHDK, CDR2 SYGVNS.

As regards this clone: The sample has other DNA sequences that encode this CDR3 too. V and J are TRBV2 and TRBJ2-1, with a tentative D call TRBD1 (5 bases). Germline V lookup: CDR1 SNHLY, CDR2 FYNNEI. The CDR3 spans 10 residues. The V gene lost 7 bases and the J gene lost 7 bases, with 5 bases spanning the gap. The CDR3 DNA follows: TGTGCCAGCACAGGGAATGAGCAGTTCTTC. Encoded protein: CASTGNEQFF.

This clone has just a few counts. The rearrangement joins TRBV15 to TRBJ1-2, with D unclear. The germline gives CDR1 LNHNV, CDR2 YYDKDF (reference sequence). The V end was cut by 7 bases, the J end by 6 bases, with 12 bases between. This CDR3 is built from 12 residues. The chain's CDR3 is CATTGSHHGYTF. The CDR3 bases are TGTGCCACCACGGGCTCCCATCATGGCTACACCTTC.

The gene calls are TRBV29-1 and TRBJ2-1; the D is unclear. CDR3 length: 12 amino acids. V was cut by 4 bases and J by 2 bases, with 6 bases left in between. The germline V gene encodes CDR1 SQVTM and CDR2 ANQGSEA. The CDR3 nucleotides are TGCAGCGTTGGCCGGGCCTACAATGAGCAGTTCTTC. Its protein product is CSVGRAYNEQFF.

The DNA for the CDR3 is TGTGCCAGCAGTTTGGGACGGCTTAGGGGCAATGAGCAGTTCTTC. Residues: CASSLGRLRGNEQFF. The rearrangement uses TRBV27 and TRBJ2-1; perhaps D is TRBD1 or TRBD2 (5 bases each). Trimming took 3 bases from V and 6 from J, leaving 15 bases between them. Germline assignment: CDR1 MNHEY and CDR2 SMNVEV (reference sequence). The CDR3 consists of 15 residues.

The chain uses TRBV14 and TRBJ1-2; D is uncertain. Trimming shortened V by 3 bases and J by 3 bases, and 11 bases separated the two germline ends. This CDR3 has 14 amino acids. Germline CDR1 reads SGHDN; CDR2 reads FVKESK. CDR3 sequence reads: CASSQGRDDYGYTF. In DNA, the CDR3 is TGTGCCAGCAGCCAGGGAAGGGATGACTATGGCTACACCTTC.